The clone carrying this TCR beta chain was counted ten times or more. Its antigen is not identified. This CDR3 contains 14 residues. Germline V gene lookup returns CDR1 SEHNR and CDR2 FQNEAQ (reference sequence). Trimming took 7 bases from V and 0 from J, leaving 12 bases between them. PCR was performed a second time for about 6 to 11 cycles using a sample-barcoded 5' primer and a J-beta primer mix. TCRdb reanalysed the 5' RACE reads using MiXCR and keeps one entry per CDR3 protein. The table records about 510,000 distinct CDR3 sequences, about 26% of them present only once. Healthy Caucasian individuals from Russia aged roughly 6 to 100 were enrolled as donors. The data were obtained in a study of blood T cells in healthy people across ages. General study results and limits: A strong correlation was found between TCR beta diversity and the percentage of naive T cells.

The same data also went into a second study, on T cells of mothers and their children. That report notes: When mothers and children were related, their normalized repertoire overlap, which was always slightly higher, did not differ significantly from that of unrelated pairs.

Material: blood. The genes are TRBV7-9 and TRBJ1-1; D is uncertain. The receptor's source is a boy between 2 and 10 years old in good health. The CDR3 region is CASTLERVNTEAFF. The CDR3 region has the DNA TGTGCCAGCACCCTCGAGAGAGTGAACACTGAAGCTTTCTTT.